This T cell receptor beta chain was sequenced during a study of cytomegalovirus exposure and HLA in healthy donors. 60 Vbeta and 13 Jbeta primers were used in PCR. Assay used: immunoSEQ multiplex PCR; TCRdb lists only in-frame clones, some missing. This table has 100,000 to 150,000 clones, approximately 80% appearing once. The CDR3 runs 18 residues. J gave up 3 bases and V 5 bases, and 16 bases lay outside the gene matches. Germline V gene lookup returns CDR1 SNHLY and CDR2 FYNNEI. This sequence was found in a woman aged 18 to 35 in good health and CMV-seropositive. The sequenced sample was PBMCs. The rearrangement joins TRBV2 to TRBJ1-5, with TRBD1 matching over 7 bases. The CDR3 loop reads CASSRDREEVDINQPQHF. Here the CDR3 DNA reads TGTGCCAGCAGTCGCGACAGGGAAGAAGTAGATATCAATCAGCCCCAGCATTTT.